This T cell receptor beta chain was documented in a study of blood T cell repertoires in COVID-19. In the study overall: Whether acute or convalescent, the COVID-19 samples came from the United States, Italy and Spain.

Here immunoSEQ multiplex PCR was the method, and the copy in TCRdb shows in-frame clones only, minus some. The repertoire holds more than 250,000 clones, with over 75% as singletons. This CDR3 region has 16 residues. V lost 0 bases and J 4 bases, leaving 13 bases between the germline ends. CDR1 SEHNR and CDR2 FQNEAQ come from the germline V gene (reference sequence). Everyone who took part was about 18 to 90 years old, and they came from 24 US areas. Participants' own reports of clinical history determined their cohort assignment. The chain uses TRBV7-9 and TRBJ1-3, with D possibly being TRBD1 (5 bases). This clonotype originated in a man aged 25 to 40 who had recovered from COVID-19. Sequencing used PBMCs or T cells enriched from blood (not recorded which). In DNA form, the CDR3 reads TGTGCCAGCAGCTTAGCGTCGGGGGGATCCGGAAACACCATATATTTT. Amino acids: CASSLASGGSGNTIYF. The whole variable domain, filled in from reference TRBV7-9 and TRBJ1-3, reads DTGVSQNPRHKITKRGQNVTFRCDPISEHNRLYWYRQTLGQGPEFLTYFQNEAQLEKSRLLSDRFSAERPKGSFSTLEIQRTEQGDSAMYLCASSLASGGSGNTIYFGEGSWLTVV.